The entry below describes one TCR beta chain. With 0 bases removed from V and 0 bases from J, the gap between germline ends came to 9 bases. The CDR3 sequence is 16 residues long. CDR1 is SGHNT, CDR2 YYREEE, per germline (reference sequence). The data are from a study of blood T cell repertoires in COVID-19. Background on the study: Both acute and convalescent COVID-19 samples were obtained from the United States, Italy and Spain.

One Seattle source followed patients from active infection through their disease course. Study processing details: Amplified reference gene primers provided the basis for estimating nucleated cell counts. This table comes from immunoSEQ multiplex PCR, and its TCRdb copy is limited to in-frame clones, with some not included. The V and J calls and the clone size are those of that table, but D and trimming were determined from the DNA. The sample shows around 230,000 clones, 80% to 90% of them seen only once. The sequence came from a man aged 45 to 65 with COVID-19, enrolled during active disease. Material: peripheral blood. V and J are TRBV5-4 and TRBJ2-2; D ambiguous. The CDR3 loop is CASSLDPGSNTGELFF. The DNA of the CDR3 is TGTGCCAGCAGCTTGGATCCAGGATCGAACACCGGGGAGCTGTTTTTT.